The source of this T cell receptor (beta chain) is a study of cytomegalovirus exposure and HLA in healthy donors. Study-level points and caveats: Common viral pathogens seemed, in a later analysis, to connect with several of the most significant clusters. In vitro assays verified that a few CMV-associated chains recognized CMV antigens specifically. Many donors shared some public TCRs, even though most TCR sequences were rare.

Concerning this clone: Its specificity is unknown.

PCR primers comprised 60 Vbeta and 13 Jbeta primers. Assay: immunoSEQ multiplex PCR; the TCRdb copy retains only in-frame clones and omits some. The table lists just over 150,000 clones, about 75% of them singletons. Sequencing was carried out using PBMCs. The TCR originated in a woman aged 50 to 60 in good health and CMV-seropositive.

The CDR3 here is CASSFRGDANYGYTF. As DNA, the CDR3 is TGTGCCAGCAGCTTCCGGGGGGATGCTAACTATGGCTACACCTTC. The V call is TRBV7-2, the J call TRBJ1-2; tentative D call: TRBD1 (5 bases). There are 15 residues in the CDR3. Trimming cost V 3 bases and J 0 bases, with 11 bases left between them. Germline V CDR1 and CDR2: SGHTA, FQGNSA.